This T cell receptor (beta chain) was identified during a study of early T cells in non-severe SARS-CoV-2 infection. The CDR3 length is 13 residues. Individual cDNA molecules received unique molecular identifiers. TCRdb reprocessed the 5' RACE reads with MiXCR, giving one entry per CDR3 protein. The sample has under 85,000 distinct CDR3 sequences; about an eighth are singletons. There are a few counts of this clonotype. The chain uses TRBV21-1 and TRBJ2-3. TRBV21-1 is a listed pseudogene. The sample was whole blood, taken at baseline. This receptor was identified in an adult who was a healthcare worker with PCR-confirmed SARS-CoV-2 infection or an uninfected control (not recorded which). The CDR3 region has the DNA TGTGCCAGCAGCAAAGTTGCCCATTGGACGCAGTATTTT. The encoded protein is CASSKVAHWTQYF.